The clone carrying this TCR beta chain was detected ten times or more. What it binds is not known. Since the library was made to target alpha chains, this beta chain is a stray read and its abundance is not meaningful. The sample's time point: sample taken at primary tumor resection. Whole RNA from tumor, nontumor lung or frozen PBMC was sequenced unsorted. This entry is derived from a study of spatial heterogeneity in lung cancer. Study overall: Sequence detection consistently recorded a greater number of beta-chain than alpha-chain sequences. Notes on the study in general: The estimated TCR-seq coverage of tumor T cells amounted to approximately 7.3% when looking at alpha chains and more than 12% when looking at beta chains. Counts of expanded alpha and beta TCRs within tumors tracked the tumor nonsynonymous mutation count.

A single record per CDR3 protein comes from TCRdb applying MiXCR to the 5' RACE reads. The sample shows about 2,000 distinct CDR3 sequences, roughly 23% of them seen only once. This receptor was taken from a male donor with early-stage non-small cell lung cancer. The sample here was lung tumor tissue, taken at surgery.

The CDR3 nucleotides are TGTGCCAGCAGCACCCGAGGCGGGGGGACGAATGAAAAACTGTTTTTT. This codes for CASSTRGGGTNEKLFF. The rearrangement joins TRBV11-2 to TRBJ1-4, with a weak D call TRBD1 (5 bases). Germline V gives CDR1 SGHAT, CDR2 FQNNGV. Trimming pared 5 bases from V and 5 bases from J, leaving 18 bases between. This CDR3 is built from 16 residues.